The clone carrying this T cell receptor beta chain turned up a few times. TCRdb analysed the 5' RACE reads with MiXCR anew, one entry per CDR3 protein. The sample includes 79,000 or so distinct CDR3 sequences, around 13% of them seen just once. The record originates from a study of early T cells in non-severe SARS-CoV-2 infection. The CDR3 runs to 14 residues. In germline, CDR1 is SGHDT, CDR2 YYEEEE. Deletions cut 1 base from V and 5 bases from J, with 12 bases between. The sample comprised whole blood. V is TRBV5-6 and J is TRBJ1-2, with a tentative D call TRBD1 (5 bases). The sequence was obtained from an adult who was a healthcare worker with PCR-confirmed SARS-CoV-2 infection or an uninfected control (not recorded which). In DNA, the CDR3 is TGTGCCAGCAGCTTGAATCGACAGATTTATGGCTACACCTTC. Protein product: CASSLNRQIYGYTF.